These T cell receptor beta chains were read from a single sample in a study of blood T cell repertoires in COVID-19. Produced via immunoSEQ multiplex PCR; TCRdb's table is partial and in-frame only. Of around 440,000 clones listed, about 91% are singletons. The sample comprised peripheral blood. These receptors were taken from a woman aged 50 to 65 with COVID-19, enrolled during active disease. Both conserved end residues are part of each CDR3. A D gene is named only where the DNA matches it firmly. Expanded clones get a size class; other rows say once, few or many, or leave the size out.

.	.	TRBJ2-3	TRBV5-1	CASSLTQAGDTQYF	TGCGCCAGCAGCTTGACTCAGGCAGGGGATACGCAGTATTTT
.	.	TRBJ1-1	TRBV10-3	CASTGGTNTEAFF	TGTGCCTCAACCGGGGGGACGAACACTGAAGCTTTCTTT
.	.	TRBJ1-2	TRBV27	CASSPGGPGYGYTF	TGTGCCAGCAGTCCCGGCGGTCCAGGGTATGGCTACACCTTC
once	TRBD2	TRBJ2-7	TRBV28	CASRLAGLFSEQYF	TGTGCCAGCCGTTTAGCGGGTCTGTTTTCCGAGCAGTACTTC
.	.	TRBJ1-1	TRBV3-1/TRBV3-2	CASSQDGGRRLNTEAFF	TGTGCCAGCAGCCAAGATGGGGGGAGAAGATTGAACACTGAAGCTTTCTTT
.	.	TRBJ2-2	TRBV24-1	CATSDPIRNTGELFF	TGTGCCACCAGTGACCCCATCAGGAACACCGGGGAGCTGTTTTTT
once	TRBD2	TRBJ2-7	TRBV4-2	CASSQDSGVRNEQYF	TGTGCCAGCAGCCAAGATAGCGGGGTCCGTAACGAGCAGTACTTC
.	TRBD2	TRBJ2-3	TRBV12-5	CASGLVIGGGGSTDTQYF	TGTGCTAGTGGTTTGGTAATTGGCGGGGGGGGAAGCACAGATACGCAGTATTTT
.	.	TRBJ2-7	TRBV9	CASSGSGGKSYEQYF	TGTGCCAGCAGCGGAAGTGGAGGGAAATCCTACGAGCAGTACTTC
.	.	TRBJ1-1	TRBV9	CASSATVNTEAFF	TGTGCCAGCAGCGCGACAGTAAACACTGAAGCTTTCTTT
.	TRBD1	TRBJ2-5	TRBV6-6	CASSYSRGPQETQYF	TGTGCCAGCAGTTACTCTAGGGGGCCCCAAGAGACCCAGTACTTC
.	TRBD1	TRBJ1-5	TRBV7-9	CASSRTGSSNQPQHF	TGTGCCAGCAGCAGGACAGGGAGTAGCAATCAGCCCCAGCATTTT
.	TRBD1	TRBJ2-7	TRBV30	CAWSAPYRGRGYEQYF	TGTGCCTGGAGCGCTCCTTACAGGGGAAGGGGCTACGAGCAGTACTTC
.	.	TRBJ2-5	TRBV18	CASSRGPQETQYF	TGTGCCAGCTCACGCGGGCCTCAAGAGACCCAGTACTTC
.	.	TRBJ2-2	TRBV19	CASSTTSFGELFF	TGTGCCAGTAGTACTACTAGCTTCGGGGAGCTGTTTTTT
.	.	TRBJ2-1	TRBV5-1	CASSLVQGPYNEQFF	TGCGCCAGCAGCTTGGTCCAGGGTCCCTACAATGAGCAGTTCTTC
.	.	TRBJ2-7	TRBV28	CASRTDYEQYF	TGTGCCAGCAGGACAGACTACGAGCAGTACTTC
.	.	TRBJ2-1	TRBV29-1	CSVRGLASYNEQFF	TGCAGCGTGAGGGGACTGGCTTCCTACAATGAGCAGTTCTTC
.	.	TRBJ2-7	TRBV7-9	CASSLGGTRNYEQYF	TGTGCCAGCAGCTTAGGGGGGACAAGAAACTACGAGCAGTACTTC
.	TRBD1	TRBJ2-5	TRBV24-1	CATSDPPGAGGEETQYF	TGTGCCACCAGTGATCCCCCCGGGGCAGGGGGCGAGGAGACCCAGTACTTC
.	TRBD1	TRBJ2-2	TRBV27	CASSLRQGHTGELFF	TGTGCCAGCAGTCTAAGACAGGGGCACACCGGGGAGCTGTTTTTT
.	.	TRBJ1-1	TRBV6-6	CASSPPDTGRKNTEAFF	TGTGCCAGCAGTCCTCCCGACACAGGAAGGAAGAACACTGAAGCTTTCTTT
.	.	TRBJ1-4	TRBV6-1	CASSEGRVNEKLFF	TGTGCCAGCAGTGAGGGCAGGGTAAATGAAAAACTGTTTTTT
.	TRBD1	TRBJ2-3	TRBV29-1	CSEQDRGTDTQYF	TGCAGCGAGCAGGACAGGGGCACAGATACGCAGTATTTT
.	TRBD1	TRBJ1-1	TRBV6-5	CASSRQGKDTEAFF	TGTGCCAGCAGTCGACAGGGTAAAGACACTGAAGCTTTCTTT
.	.	TRBJ1-2	TRBV9	CASSGADSYGYTF	TGTGCCAGCAGCGGTGCGGACAGCTATGGCTACACCTTC
.	.	TRBJ1-2	TRBV10-2	CASSDSSYGYTF	TGCGCCAGCAGTGACTCCAGCTATGGCTACACCTTC
.	TRBD2	TRBJ2-2	TRBV11-3	CASSLVAGATGELFF	TGTGCCAGCAGCTTAGTAGCGGGGGCCACCGGGGAGCTGTTTTTT